This T cell receptor (beta chain) was recorded in a study of regulatory T cells in long-lasting Graves disease. The study, taken as a whole, reports: Preferential use of TRBV28, TRBJ1-2 and TRBJ2-5 was seen in persistent disease.

The time point: newly diagnosed GD, antithyroid drugs for less than 3 months. RNA extracted from PBMCs served as the sequencing template. Approximately 8.9-milliliter peripheral blood samples went into EDTA tubes. iRepertoire HTBI primers and Arm-PCR of CDR3 regions built TCR beta libraries. TCRdb itself ran the multiplex PCR reads through MiXCR, one entry per CDR3 protein. The sample contains over 350,000 distinct CDR3 sequences, roughly 15% of which appear only once. This clonotype has a count of ten or more. Its target is not known. Germline V gene lookup returns CDR1 LGHDT and CDR2 YNNKEL (reference sequence). The junction had 6 bases not matched to a gene; V was cut back by 4 bases and J by 4 bases. There are 14 residues in the CDR3. These same records also appear under a second study, on T cells in Graves' hyperthyroidism and ophthalmopathy. As reported in that work: Each diagnosis was grounded in clinical symptoms, serum thyroxine and TRAb, thyroid ultrasound, and orbital computed tomography.

The chain joins TRBV3-1 to TRBJ2-7; 8 bases agree with TRBD2. Sequencing used peripheral blood mononuclear cells (PBMCs), obtained at new diagnosis, from a patient treated with antithyroid drugs. The TCR was taken from a woman between 50 and 59 years old with Graves disease. The CDR3 sequence: CASSRSGSRYEQYF. The CDR3 region has the DNA TGTGCCAGCAGCCGAAGCGGGAGTAGGTACGAGCAGTACTTC.